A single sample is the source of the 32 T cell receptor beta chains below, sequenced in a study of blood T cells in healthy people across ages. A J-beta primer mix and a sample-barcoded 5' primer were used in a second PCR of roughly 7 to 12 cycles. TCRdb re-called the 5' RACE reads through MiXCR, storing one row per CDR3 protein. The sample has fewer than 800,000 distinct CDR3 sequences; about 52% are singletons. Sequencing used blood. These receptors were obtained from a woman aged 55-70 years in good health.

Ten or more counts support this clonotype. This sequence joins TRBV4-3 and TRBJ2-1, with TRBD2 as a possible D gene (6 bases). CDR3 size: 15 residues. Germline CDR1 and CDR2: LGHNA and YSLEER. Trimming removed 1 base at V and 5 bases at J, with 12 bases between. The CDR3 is CASSQGGVRNNEQFF. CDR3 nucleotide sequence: TGCGCCAGCAGCCAAGGGGGGGTCAGAAACAATGAGCAGTTCTTC.

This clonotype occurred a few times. The CDR3 DNA sequence: TGTGCCAGCAGTGGTCATGGCGGGAGTAAGAGGGAGACCCAGTACTTC. Encoded protein: CASSGHGGSKRETQYF. V and J are TRBV28 and TRBJ2-5, with 7 bases aligning to TRBD2. CDR3 length equals 16 residues. Germline values: CDR1 MDHEN, CDR2 SYDVKM. Germline trimming cut 5 bases from V and 5 bases from J; bases unmatched to any gene: 14.

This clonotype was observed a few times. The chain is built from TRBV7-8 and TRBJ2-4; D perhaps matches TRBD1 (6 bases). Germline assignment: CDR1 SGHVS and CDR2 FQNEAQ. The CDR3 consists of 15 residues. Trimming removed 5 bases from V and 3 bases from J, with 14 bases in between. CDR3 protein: CASSPQTGDKNIQYF. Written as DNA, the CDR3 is TGTGCCAGCAGCCCCCAGACAGGAGACAAAAACATTCAGTACTTC.

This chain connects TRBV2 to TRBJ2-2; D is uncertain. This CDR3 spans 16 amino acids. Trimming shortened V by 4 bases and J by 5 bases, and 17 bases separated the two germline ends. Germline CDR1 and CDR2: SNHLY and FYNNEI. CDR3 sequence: CASSVGPSEGTGELFF. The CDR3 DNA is TGTGCCAGCAGTGTTGGGCCCAGCGAAGGTACCGGGGAGCTGTTTTTT.

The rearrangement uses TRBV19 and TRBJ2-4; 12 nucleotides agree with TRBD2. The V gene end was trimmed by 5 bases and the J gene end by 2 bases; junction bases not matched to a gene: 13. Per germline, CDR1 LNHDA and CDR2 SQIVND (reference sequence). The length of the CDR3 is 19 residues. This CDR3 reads CASSDRLAGVMITKNIQYF. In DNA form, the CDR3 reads TGTGCCAGTAGTGACCGACTAGCGGGAGTAATGATTACCAAAAACATTCAGTACTTC.

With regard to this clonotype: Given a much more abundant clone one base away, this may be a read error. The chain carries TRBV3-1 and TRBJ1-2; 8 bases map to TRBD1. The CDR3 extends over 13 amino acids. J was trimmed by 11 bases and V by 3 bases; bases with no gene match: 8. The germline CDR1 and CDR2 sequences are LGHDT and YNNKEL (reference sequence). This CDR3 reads CASSQAGTGEYTF. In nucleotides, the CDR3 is TGTGCCAGCAGCCAGGCCGGGACAGGAGAATACACCTTC.

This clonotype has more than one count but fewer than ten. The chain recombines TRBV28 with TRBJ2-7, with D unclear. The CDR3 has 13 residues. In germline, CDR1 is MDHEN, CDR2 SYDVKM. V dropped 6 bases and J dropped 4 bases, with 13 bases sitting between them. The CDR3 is CASRGRDRYEQYF. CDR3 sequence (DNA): TGTGCCAGCAGGGGAAGGGATCGTTACGAGCAGTACTTC.

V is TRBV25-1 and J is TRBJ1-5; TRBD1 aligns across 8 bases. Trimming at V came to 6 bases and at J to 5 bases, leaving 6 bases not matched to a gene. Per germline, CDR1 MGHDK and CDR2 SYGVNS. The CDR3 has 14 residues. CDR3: CASRGTGLYQPQHF. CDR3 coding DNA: TGTGCCAGCAGGGGGACAGGACTGTATCAGCCCCAGCATTTT.

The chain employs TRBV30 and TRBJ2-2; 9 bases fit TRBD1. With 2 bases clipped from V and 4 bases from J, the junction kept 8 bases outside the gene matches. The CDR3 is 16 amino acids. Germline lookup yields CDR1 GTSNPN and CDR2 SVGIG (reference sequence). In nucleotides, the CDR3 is TGTGCCTGGAGTTTCAGCGGGACAGGGCGCACCGGGGAGCTGTTTTTT. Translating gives CAWSFSGTGRTGELFF.

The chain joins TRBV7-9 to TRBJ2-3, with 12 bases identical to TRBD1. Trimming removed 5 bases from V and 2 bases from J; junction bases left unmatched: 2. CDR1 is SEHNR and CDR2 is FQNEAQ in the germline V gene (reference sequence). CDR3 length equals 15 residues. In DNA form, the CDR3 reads TGTGCCAGCAGCCTGGGACAGGGGGCCACAGATACGCAGTATTTT. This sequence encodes CASSLGQGATDTQYF.

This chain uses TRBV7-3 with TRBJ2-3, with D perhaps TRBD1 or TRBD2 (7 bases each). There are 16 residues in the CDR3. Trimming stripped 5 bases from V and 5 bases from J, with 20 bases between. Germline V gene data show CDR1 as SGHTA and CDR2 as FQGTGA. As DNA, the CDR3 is TGTGCCAGCAGCAGGGCCCTGGTCAGGGGGGGAGATACGCAGTATTTT. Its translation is CASSRALVRGGDTQYF. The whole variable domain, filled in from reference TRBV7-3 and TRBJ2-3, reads GAGVSQTPSNKVTEKGKYVELRCDPISGHTALYWYRQSLGQGPEFLIYFQGTGAADDSGLPNDRFFAVRPEGSVSTLKIQRTERGDSAVYLCASSRALVRGGDTQYFGPGTRLTVL.

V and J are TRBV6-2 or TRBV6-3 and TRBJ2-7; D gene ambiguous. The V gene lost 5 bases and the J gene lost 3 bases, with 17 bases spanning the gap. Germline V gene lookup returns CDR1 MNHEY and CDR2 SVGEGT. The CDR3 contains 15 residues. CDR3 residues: CASSIGGTDGYEQYF. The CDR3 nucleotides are TGTGCCAGCAGTATCGGTGGCACGGACGGCTACGAGCAGTACTTC.

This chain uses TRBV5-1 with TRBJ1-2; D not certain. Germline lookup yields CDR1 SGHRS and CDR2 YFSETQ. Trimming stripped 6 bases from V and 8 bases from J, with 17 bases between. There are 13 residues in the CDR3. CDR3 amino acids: CASTLAVGRGYTF. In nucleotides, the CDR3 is TGCGCCAGCACCCTAGCGGTTGGGAGAGGCTACACCTTC.

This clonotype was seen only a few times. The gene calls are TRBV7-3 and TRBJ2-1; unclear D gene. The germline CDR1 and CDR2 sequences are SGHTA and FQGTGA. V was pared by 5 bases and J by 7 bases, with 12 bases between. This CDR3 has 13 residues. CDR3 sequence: CASSVWVGNEQFF. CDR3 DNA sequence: TGTGCCAGCAGCGTATGGGTGGGGAATGAGCAGTTCTTC. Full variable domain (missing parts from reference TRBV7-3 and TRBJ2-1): GAGVSQTPSNKVTEKGKYVELRCDPISGHTALYWYRQSLGQGPEFLIYFQGTGAADDSGLPNDRFFAVRPEGSVSTLKIQRTERGDSAVYLCASSVWVGNEQFFGPGTRLTVL.

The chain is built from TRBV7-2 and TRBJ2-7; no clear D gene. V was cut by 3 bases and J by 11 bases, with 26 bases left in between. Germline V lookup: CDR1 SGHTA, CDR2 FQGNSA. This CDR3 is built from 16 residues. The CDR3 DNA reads TGTGCCAGCAGCTTTGAAAGAGGCAGGAGCGTTGGGAAGAAGTACTTC. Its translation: CASSFERGRSVGKKYF.

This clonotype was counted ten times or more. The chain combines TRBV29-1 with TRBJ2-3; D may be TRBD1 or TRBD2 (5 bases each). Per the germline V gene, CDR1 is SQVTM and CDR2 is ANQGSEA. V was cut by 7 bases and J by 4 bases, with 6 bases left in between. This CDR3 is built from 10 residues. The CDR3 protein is CSGGADTQYF. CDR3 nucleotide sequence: TGCAGCGGAGGGGCAGATACGCAGTATTTT.

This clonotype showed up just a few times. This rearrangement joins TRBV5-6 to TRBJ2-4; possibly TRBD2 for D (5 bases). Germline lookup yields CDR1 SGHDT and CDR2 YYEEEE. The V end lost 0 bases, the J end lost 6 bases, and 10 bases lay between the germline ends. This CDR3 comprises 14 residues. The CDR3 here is CASSLVGVGNIQYF. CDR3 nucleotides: TGTGCCAGCAGCTTGGTCGGGGTCGGAAACATTCAGTACTTC.

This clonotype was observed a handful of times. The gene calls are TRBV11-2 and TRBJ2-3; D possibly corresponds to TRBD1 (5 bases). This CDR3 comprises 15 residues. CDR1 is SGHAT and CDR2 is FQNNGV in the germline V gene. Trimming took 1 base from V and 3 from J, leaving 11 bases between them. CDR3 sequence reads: CASSLVSGYTDTQYF. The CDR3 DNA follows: TGTGCCAGCAGCTTAGTCTCAGGGTATACAGATACGCAGTATTTT. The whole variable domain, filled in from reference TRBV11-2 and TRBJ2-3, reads EAGVAQSPRYKIIEKRQSVAFWCNPISGHATLYWYQQILGQGPKLLIQFQNNGVVDDSQLPKDRFSAERLKGVDSTLKIQPAKLEDSAVYLCASSLVSGYTDTQYFGPGTRLTVL.

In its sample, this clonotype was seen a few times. In DNA, the CDR3 is TGTGCCAGCTCCCGGGCCTATGAGCAGTTCTTC. This sequence encodes CASSRAYEQFF. V and J are TRBV7-2 and TRBJ2-1; no firm D call. The CDR3 extends over 11 amino acids. Germline CDR1 reads SGHTA; CDR2 reads FQGNSA. Trimming left V 8 bases short and J 8 bases short, with 10 bases between.

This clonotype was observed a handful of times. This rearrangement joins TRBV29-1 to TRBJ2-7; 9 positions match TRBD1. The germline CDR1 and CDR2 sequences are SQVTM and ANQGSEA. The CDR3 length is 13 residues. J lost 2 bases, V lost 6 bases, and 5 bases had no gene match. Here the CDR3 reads CSVARQGAYEQYF. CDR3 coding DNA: TGCAGCGTCGCTAGACAGGGGGCCTACGAGCAGTACTTC.

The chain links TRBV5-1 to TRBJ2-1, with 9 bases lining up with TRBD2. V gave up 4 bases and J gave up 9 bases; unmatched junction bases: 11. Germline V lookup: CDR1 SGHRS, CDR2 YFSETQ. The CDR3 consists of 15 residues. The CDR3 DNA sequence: TGCGCCAGCAGCCTGGCCCCGGCGGGAGGGGGTGAGCAGTTCTTC. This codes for CASSLAPAGGGEQFF.

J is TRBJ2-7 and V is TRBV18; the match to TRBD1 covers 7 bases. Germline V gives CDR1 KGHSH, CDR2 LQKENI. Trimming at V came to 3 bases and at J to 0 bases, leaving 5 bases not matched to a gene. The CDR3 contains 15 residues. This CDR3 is CASSPTGLSSYEQYF. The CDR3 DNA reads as TGTGCCAGCTCACCGACAGGGCTCTCCTCCTACGAGCAGTACTTC.

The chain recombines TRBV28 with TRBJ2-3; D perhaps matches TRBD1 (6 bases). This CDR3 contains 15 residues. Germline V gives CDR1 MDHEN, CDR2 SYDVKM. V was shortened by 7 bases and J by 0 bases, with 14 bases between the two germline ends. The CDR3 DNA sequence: TGTGCCAGCAATTCCGGGACAACTAGCACAGATACGCAGTATTTT. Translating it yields CASNSGTTSTDTQYF.

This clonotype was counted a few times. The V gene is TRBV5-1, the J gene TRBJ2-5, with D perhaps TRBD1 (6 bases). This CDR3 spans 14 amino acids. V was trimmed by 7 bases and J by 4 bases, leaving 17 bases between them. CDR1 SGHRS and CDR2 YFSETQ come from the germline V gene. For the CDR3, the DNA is TGCGCCAGCGCCGAACAGGGTTTGCTAGAGACCCAGTACTTC. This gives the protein CASAEQGLLETQYF.

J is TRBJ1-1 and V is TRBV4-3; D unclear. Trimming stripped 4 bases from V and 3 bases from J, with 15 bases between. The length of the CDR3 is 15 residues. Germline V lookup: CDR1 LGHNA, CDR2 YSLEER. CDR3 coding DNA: TGCGCCAGCAGCCCTCGTCCCCTTGGCGACACTGAAGCTTTCTTT. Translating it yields CASSPRPLGDTEAFF.

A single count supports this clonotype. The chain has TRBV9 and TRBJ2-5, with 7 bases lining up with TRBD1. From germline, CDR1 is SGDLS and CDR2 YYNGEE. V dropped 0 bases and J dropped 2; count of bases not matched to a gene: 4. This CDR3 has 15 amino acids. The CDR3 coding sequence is TGTGCCAGCAGCGTAGCTCAGGGGGATCAAGAGACCCAGTACTTC. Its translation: CASSVAQGDQETQYF.

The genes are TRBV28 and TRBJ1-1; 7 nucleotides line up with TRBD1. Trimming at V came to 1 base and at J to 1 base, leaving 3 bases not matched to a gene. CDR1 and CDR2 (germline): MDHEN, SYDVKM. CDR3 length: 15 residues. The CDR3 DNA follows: TGTGCCAGCAGTTTATTGGACAGGAGGAACACTGAAGCTTTCTTT. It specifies CASSLLDRRNTEAFF.

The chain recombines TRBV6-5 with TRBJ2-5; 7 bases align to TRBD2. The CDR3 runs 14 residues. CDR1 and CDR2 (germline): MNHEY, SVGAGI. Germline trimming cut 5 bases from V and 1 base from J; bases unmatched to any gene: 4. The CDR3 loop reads CASSDGTTQETQYF. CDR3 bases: TGTGCCAGCAGTGACGGGACTACCCAAGAGACCCAGTACTTC.

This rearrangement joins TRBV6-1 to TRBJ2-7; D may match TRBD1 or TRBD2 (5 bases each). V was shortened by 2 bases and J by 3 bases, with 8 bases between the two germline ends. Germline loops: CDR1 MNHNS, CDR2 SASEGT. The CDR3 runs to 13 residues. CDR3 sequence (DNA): TGTGCCAGCAGTGAACGGGACCTCTACGAGCAGTACTTC. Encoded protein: CASSERDLYEQYF.

CDR3 residues: CSATIRRREGDTQYF. The CDR3 DNA follows: TGCAGTGCTACAATCCGGAGGCGGGAGGGAGATACGCAGTATTTT. The rearrangement uses TRBV20-1 and TRBJ2-3; 9 bases agree with TRBD2. Looked up from germline, CDR1 is DFQATT and CDR2 is SNEGSKA (reference sequence). This CDR3 has 15 amino acids. Trimming took 4 bases from V and 5 from J; bases not matched to a gene: 10.

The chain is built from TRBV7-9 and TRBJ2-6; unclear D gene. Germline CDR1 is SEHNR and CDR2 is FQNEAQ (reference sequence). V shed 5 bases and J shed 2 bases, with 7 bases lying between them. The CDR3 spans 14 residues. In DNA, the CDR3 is TGTGCCAGCAGCCCTGGGACTGGGGCCAACGTCCTGACTTTC. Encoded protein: CASSPGTGANVLTF.

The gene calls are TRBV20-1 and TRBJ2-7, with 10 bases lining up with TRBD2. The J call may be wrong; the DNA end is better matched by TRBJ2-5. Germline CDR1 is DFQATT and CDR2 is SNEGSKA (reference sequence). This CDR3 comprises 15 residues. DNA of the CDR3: TGCAGTGCTAGAGATTCGGCTAGCGGGAGAGAGACCCAGTACTTC. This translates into CSARDSASGRETQYF.